Below, 8 T cell receptor beta chains from the same sample are listed, as sequenced in a study of T cell repertoires in cytomegalovirus infection. For these receptors, no antigen is known. TCRdb reprocessed the reads with MiXCR, giving one entry per CDR3 protein. The data hold 6,500 to 9,000 distinct CDR3 sequences, with approximately 49% observed a single time. The sample comprised PBMCs, sequenced either directly or after in vitro stimulation (not recorded which). Receptor source: a human donor in good health (CMV status not recorded). Some clones in this sample may be carry-over from other donors' samples.

This clonotype appeared a single time. Relative to the germline gene, one junction end is altered; a read error may explain this. The chain uses TRBV12-3 or TRBV12-4 and TRBJ2-1; tentatively, D is TRBD2 (6 bases). The CDR3 consists of 13 residues. CDR3 in DNA: TGTGCCAGAAGACCGGGACTCTACAAGGAGCCGTTCTTC. This gives the protein CARRPGLYKEPFF.

Regarding this clonotype: Lacking the conserved final phenylalanine or tryptophan, this CDR3 likely reflects a read error. The limits of the CDR3 on the DNA are not certain, so only TCRdb's listed CDR3 is given. J is TRBJ1-1 and V is TRBV12-3 or TRBV12-4; TRBD1 reflects the table's D call only, with no check against the DNA. A total of 16 residues make up the CDR3, ends included. The CDR3 here is CASSRRVSKQGTETFC.

This clonotype was detected a few times. The germline gene is not matched at one end of the junction; a read error may be the cause. This sequence joins TRBV6-5 and TRBJ1-5, with TRBD1 matching 8 bases. Germline CDR1 reads MNHEY; CDR2 reads SVGAGI. This CDR3 is built from 15 residues. The CDR3 nucleotides are TGTGCCACAGTCCTCCGACAGGGGACCAATCAGACCCATCATTTT. It encodes CATVLRQGTNQTHHF.

Comment on this clonotype: Since no conserved phenylalanine or tryptophan closes the CDR3, a read error is the likely cause. The V call is TRBV12-3 or TRBV12-4, the J call TRBJ2-1; the D gene is possibly TRBD2 (5 bases). The CDR3 runs 16 residues. V dropped 0 bases and J dropped 10 bases, with 19 bases sitting between them. The CDR3: CASSLAPYVRAKEQFV. The CDR3 DNA reads as TGTGCCAGCAGTTTAGCACCTTACGTGAGGGCCAAGGAGCAGTTCGTC.

In its sample, this clonotype was seen many times. The rearrangement joins TRBV6-1 to TRBJ1-5, with 7 bases identical to TRBD1. V shed 4 bases and J 2 bases; nucleotides not matched to a gene: 2. CDR1 and CDR2 from the germline V gene are MNHNS and SASEGT. The CDR3 is 14 amino acids. As DNA, the CDR3 is TGTGCCAGCAGTGCAACAGGGGGCAATCAGCCCCAGCATTTT. Translation gives CASSATGGNQPQHF.

This chain joins TRBV7-6 and TRBJ1-4; no definite D call. From germline, CDR1 is SGHVS and CDR2 FNYEAQ. Trimming shortened V by 2 bases and J by 8 bases, and 9 bases separated the two germline ends. This CDR3 spans 13 amino acids. The CDR3: CASSLREGEKLFF. CDR3 coding DNA: TGTGCCAGCAGCTTAAGGGAAGGAGAAAAACTGTTTTTT.

V and J are TRBV12-3 or TRBV12-4 and TRBJ2-1; the D is unclear. The CDR3 loop spans 20 amino acids. V lost 6 bases, J lost 16 bases, and 43 bases lay in between. The CDR3 region is CASSSLSFLGLERSYNAHFF. The CDR3 region has the DNA TGTGCCAGCAGCTCCCTAAGCTTCCTTGGGTTAGAAAGGTCCTACAATGCGCATTTCTTC.

On this clonotype itself: It is likely a read error, because the conserved phenylalanine at the end of the CDR3 is missing. No DNA is shown, since the ends of the CDR3 on it are uncertain; the CDR3 is the one TCRdb lists. The V and J genes are TRBV4-3 and TRBJ1-2. The CDR3 is 14 residues long, counting both termini. Germline CDR1 is LGHNA and CDR2 is YSLEER. The CDR3 loop is CASSQDLLTGGYTL.